This T cell receptor beta chain stems from a study of T cells of healthy individuals. This clonotype has at least ten counts. CDR1 LGHNA and CDR2 YNFKEQ come from the germline V gene. Trimming cost V 2 bases and J 0 bases; bases outside gene matches: 4. This CDR3 contains 17 residues. TCRdb itself ran the 5' RACE reads through MiXCR, one entry per CDR3 protein. The top ten clones hold approximately 5.7% of a sample with 85,000 to 100,000 distinct CDR3 sequences, approximately 18% of them seen once. The TCR was taken from a human donor in good health. The chain is built from TRBV4-2 and TRBJ2-6; the match to TRBD1 covers 7 bases. CDR3 amino acids: CASSQWTGDSGANVLTF. CDR3 nucleotide sequence: TGTGCCAGCAGCCAATGGACAGGCGACTCTGGGGCCAACGTCCTGACTTTC.